The 4 T cell receptor beta chains presented below share a single source sample, sequenced in a study of radiotherapy plus CTLA-4 blockade in lung cancer. Sequencing was performed with immunoSEQ multiplex PCR; in TCRdb, only in-frame clones are kept and a portion is missing. The sample lists tens of thousands of clones; just over 75% were seen once. Here the sequenced sample was peripheral blood, taken from a patient treated with radiotherapy plus ipilimumab. Every receptor here comes from a human donor with non-small cell lung cancer who had a partial response to radiotherapy plus ipilimumab.

This clone was found a few times. The chain joins TRBV5-4 to TRBJ2-2; TRBD2 might be the D (6 bases). The CDR3 contains 16 residues. Germline V CDR1 and CDR2: SGHNT, YYREEE (reference sequence). Trimming cost V 0 bases and J 4 bases, with 13 bases left between them. The CDR3 loop is CASSLDGGRGTGELFF. The CDR3 DNA follows: TGTGCCAGCAGCTTGGATGGAGGGCGCGGCACCGGGGAGCTGTTTTTT.

The CDR3 DNA reads as TGTGCCATGGGACCCGGGACAGGGGCTTTGGAGCAGTACTTC. This codes for CAMGPGTGALEQYF. The gene calls are TRBV10-3 and TRBJ2-7, with TRBD1 matching over 10 bases. CDR1 ENHRY and CDR2 SYGVKD come from the germline V gene. The length of the CDR3 is 14 residues. V was pared by 9 bases and J by 7 bases, with 12 bases of the junction left unmatched.

On this clone itself: This CDR3 is also generated by other DNA sequences in the sample. The rearrangement joins TRBV7-2 to TRBJ2-1; TRBD2 might be the D (7 bases). Trimming pared 4 bases from V and 3 bases from J, leaving 16 bases between. This CDR3 region has 16 residues. CDR1 and CDR2 (germline): SGHTA, FQGNSA. The CDR3 region is CASSSRAGGLYNEQFF. The DNA for the CDR3 is TGTGCCAGCAGCTCAAGGGCCGGGGGGCTCTACAATGAGCAGTTCTTC.

The gene calls are TRBV2 and TRBJ1-4, with 7 bases matching TRBD1. Trimming at V came to 3 bases and at J to 9 bases, leaving 16 bases not matched to a gene. The CDR3 is 17 residues long. Germline V gene data show CDR1 as SNHLY and CDR2 as FYNNEI. CDR3 DNA sequence: TGTGCCAGCAGTGAGGAGACAGGGATATCTACGCGGCAAAAACTGTTTTTT. As protein: CASSEETGISTRQKLFF. Using reference TRBV2 and TRBJ1-4 for the parts outside the CDR3, the full variable domain is EPEVTQTPSHQVTQMGQEVILRCVPISNHLYFYWYRQILGQKVEFLVSFYNNEISEKSEIFDDQFSVERPDGSNFTLKIRSTKLEDSAMYFCASSEETGISTRQKLFFGSGTQLSVL.